These T cell receptor beta chains were read from a single sample in a study of T cells in narcolepsy. Assay used: immunoSEQ multiplex PCR; TCRdb lists only in-frame clones, some missing. The sample carries about 36,000 clones, more than 65% recorded once. What was sequenced was memory (CD45RA-) CD4+ T cells from blood. The receptors were gathered from a human donor in good health. Both conserved end residues are part of each CDR3. A D gene is named only where the DNA matches it firmly. Where a row states a size, it is once, few, many or the class of an expanded clone; other rows omit it.

clone_size	j_call	d_call	v_call	cdr3_aa	cdr3_nt
NA	TRBJ1-2	TRBD1	TRBV6-1	CASSEGFPGQVNGYTF	TGTGCCAGCAGTGAGGGCTTTCCGGGACAGGTAAATGGCTACACCTTC
NA	TRBJ2-2	TRBD2	TRBV19	CASRELAGDNTGELFF	TGTGCCAGTAGGGAACTAGCGGGAGACAACACCGGGGAGCTGTTTTTT
NA	TRBJ2-5	NA	TRBV6-5	CASRIKETQYF	TGTGCCAGCAGGATTAAAGAGACCCAGTACTTC
NA	TRBJ1-1	NA	TRBV11-3	CASSLQGMNTEAFF	TGTGCCAGCAGCCTACAGGGCATGAACACTGAAGCTTTCTTT
NA	TRBJ2-6	NA	TRBV6-5	CASKHEGAGANVLTF	TGTGCCAGCAAACACGAGGGGGCTGGGGCCAACGTCCTGACTTTC
NA	TRBJ1-5	NA	TRBV6-5	CASSSRPGNQPQHF	TGTGCCAGCAGTTCCAGGCCGGGGAATCAGCCCCAGCATTTT
once	TRBJ2-7	NA	TRBV5-1	CASSPAGSAYEQYF	TGCGCCAGCAGCCCGGCAGGGAGTGCCTACGAGCAGTACTTC
NA	TRBJ1-5	TRBD1	TRBV5-4	CASSSDREIGQPQHF	TGTGCCAGCAGCTCGGACAGGGAAATTGGTCAGCCCCAGCATTTT
NA	TRBJ2-1	TRBD2	TRBV15	CATSRVAGGRNEQFF	TGTGCCACCAGCAGAGTAGCGGGGGGGCGAAATGAGCAGTTCTTC
NA	TRBJ2-7	NA	TRBV4-1	CASSQDFQGVREQYF	TGCGCCAGCAGCCAAGATTTCCAGGGAGTCCGCGAGCAGTACTTC
NA	TRBJ1-5	NA	TRBV6-1	CASSESSGEQPQHF	TGTGCCAGCAGTGAAAGCTCGGGGGAACAGCCCCAGCATTTT
once	TRBJ1-1	TRBD1	TRBV5-1	CASWDSQTNTEAFF	TGCGCCAGCTGGGACAGTCAAACGAACACTGAAGCTTTCTTT
NA	TRBJ2-7	TRBD1	TRBV18	CASSLSRDSPEQYF	TGTGCCAGCTCACTTAGTCGGGACAGCCCCGAGCAGTACTTC
NA	TRBJ2-7	TRBD2	TRBV6-1	CASSPFLAGMDEQYF	TGTGCCAGCAGTCCGTTTCTAGCGGGAATGGACGAGCAGTACTTC
NA	TRBJ2-2	NA	TRBV5-1	CASSLNGDTGELFF	TGCGCCAGCAGCTTGAACGGTGACACCGGGGAGCTGTTTTTT
NA	TRBJ1-2	NA	TRBV5-1	CASSLGQTVGYTF	TGCGCCAGCAGCTTGGGACAGACGGTTGGCTACACCTTC
NA	TRBJ2-1	NA	TRBV30	CAWSVLGRLSSYNEQFF	TGTGCCTGGAGTGTACTGGGGAGGCTTAGCTCCTACAATGAGCAGTTCTTC
NA	TRBJ2-3	NA	TRBV30	CAWTGPSTDTQYF	TGTGCCTGGACAGGTCCCAGCACAGATACGCAGTATTTT
NA	TRBJ1-2	TRBD1	TRBV4-2	CASSQDAETGGSNGYTF	TGTGCCAGCAGCCAAGATGCCGAGACAGGGGGTAGTAATGGCTACACCTTC
NA	TRBJ1-2	NA	TRBV6-4	CASSDSKESRPHYGYTF	TGTGCCAGCAGTGACTCGAAGGAAAGCCGCCCTCACTATGGCTACACCTTC
NA	TRBJ2-3	NA	TRBV7-3	CASSGGRMTDTQYF	TGTGCCAGCAGCGGCGGGCGGATGACAGATACGCAGTATTTT
NA	TRBJ2-3	NA	TRBV5-5	CASSFTLVTTDTQYF	TGTGCCAGCAGCTTTACGTTAGTTACCACAGATACGCAGTATTTT
NA	TRBJ2-1	TRBD1	TRBV29-1	CSVEDGDRGGIF	TGCAGCGTTGAAGACGGGGACAGGGGGGGAATCTTC
NA	TRBJ1-4	NA	TRBV27	CASSLTGGDNEKLFF	TGTGCCAGCAGTCTCACGGGGGGGGATAATGAAAAACTGTTTTTT
NA	TRBJ2-2	NA	TRBV4-2	CASSQGNTGELFF	TGTGCCAGCAGCCAAGGAAACACCGGGGAGCTGTTTTTT
NA	TRBJ2-2	NA	TRBV10-1	CASCTEMNTGELFF	TGCGCCAGCTGTACAGAAATGAACACCGGGGAGCTGTTTTTT
NA	TRBJ2-7	TRBD1	TRBV5-5	CASPGTGKAYEQYF	TGTGCCAGCCCCGGGACAGGGAAGGCCTACGAGCAGTACTTC
NA	TRBJ2-7	TRBD1	TRBV5-5	CASSSTDRGTYEQYF	TGTGCCAGCAGCTCTACGGACAGGGGCACGTACGAGCAGTACTTC
NA	TRBJ2-1	TRBD2	TRBV7-9	CASSRGGGSYNEQFF	TGTGCCAGCAGCCGGGGCGGGGGGTCCTACAATGAGCAGTTCTTC
NA	TRBJ1-5	TRBD1	TRBV10-2	CASSESTGTTEPQHF	TGCGCCAGCAGTGAGTCGACAGGGACAACCGAGCCCCAGCATTTT
NA	TRBJ2-3	NA	TRBV27	CASRGNTQYF	TGTGCCAGCAGGGGTAATACGCAGTATTTT
NA	TRBJ2-6	TRBD2	TRBV14	CASSSYLAGAGANVLTF	TGTGCCAGCAGCTCCTATCTAGCGGGAGCTGGGGCCAACGTCCTGACTTTC
NA	TRBJ2-7	NA	TRBV18	CASSRTGSSYEQYF	TGTGCCAGCTCGCGGACGGGCAGCTCCTACGAGCAGTACTTC
NA	TRBJ1-4	NA	TRBV2	CASNPGARSGKLFF	TGTGCCAGCAACCCCGGCGCGAGGAGCGGAAAACTGTTTTTT
NA	TRBJ2-2	TRBD1	TRBV6-1	CASSESYRGPGELFF	TGTGCCAGCAGTGAGAGTTACAGGGGCCCCGGGGAGCTGTTTTTT
once	TRBJ2-1	TRBD2	TRBV6-1	CASSEVASGASYNEQFF	TGTGCCAGCAGTGAAGTGGCTAGCGGAGCCTCCTACAATGAGCAGTTCTTC
NA	TRBJ1-2	TRBD1	TRBV4-2	CASSQDVRDRGYTF	TGTGCCAGCAGCCAAGACGTCCGGGACAGGGGCTACACCTTC
NA	TRBJ2-2	NA	TRBV5-7	CASRSYREDTGELFF	TGTGCCAGCAGATCATACAGGGAGGACACCGGGGAGCTGTTTTTT
NA	TRBJ1-3	NA	TRBV28	CASSLENTIYF	TGTGCCAGCAGTTTGGAAAACACCATATATTTT
NA	TRBJ2-1	NA	TRBV6-1	CASSDTHSTYNEQFF	TGTGCCAGCAGTGACACCCACTCCACTTACAATGAGCAGTTCTTC
NA	TRBJ2-1	TRBD2	TRBV6-6	CASSLPGLANHEQFF	TGTGCCAGCAGCTTACCGGGACTAGCGAACCATGAGCAGTTCTTC
NA	TRBJ2-3	NA	TRBV5-1	CASSGRTVADTQYF	TGCGCCAGCAGCGGAAGGACAGTGGCCGATACGCAGTATTTT
NA	TRBJ2-3	NA	TRBV19	CASSIDRESTDTQYF	TGTGCCAGTAGTATAGACAGGGAATCTACAGATACGCAGTATTTT
NA	TRBJ1-6	NA	TRBV30	CAWSGNRKSPLHF	TGTGCCTGGAGTGGCAATAGGAAATCACCCCTCCACTTT
few	TRBJ1-1	NA	TRBV27	CASSFSGGDTEAFF	TGTGCCAGCAGTTTTTCGGGGGGAGACACTGAAGCTTTCTTT
NA	TRBJ2-1	TRBD2	TRBV6-1	CASIRTSGYTGEEFF	TGTGCCAGCATCCGGACTAGCGGCTATACGGGTGAAGAGTTCTTC
NA	TRBJ1-6	NA	TRBV10-2	CASSESGYSPLHF	TGCGCCAGCAGTGAGTCAGGATATTCACCCCTCCACTTT
NA	TRBJ2-5	TRBD2	TRBV9	CASSPAGTRETQYF	TGTGCCAGCAGCCCCGCGGGGACTAGAGAGACCCAGTACTTC
NA	TRBJ1-1	TRBD1	TRBV19	CASSTHGTGRNTEAFF	TGTGCCAGTAGTACCCACGGGACAGGCCGGAACACTGAAGCTTTCTTT
once	TRBJ2-5	NA	TRBV6-5	CASSDRLETQYF	TGTGCCAGCAGTGACAGATTAGAGACCCAGTACTTC
few	TRBJ2-7	NA	TRBV19	CASIVPGVYEQYF	TGTGCCAGTATCGTCCCGGGGGTCTACGAGCAGTACTTC
NA	TRBJ1-2	NA	TRBV6-5	CASSYEGWGWYTF	TGTGCCAGCAGTTATGAGGGATGGGGGTGGTACACCTTC
NA	TRBJ2-1	NA	TRBV10-3	CAISDNNNEQFF	TGTGCCATCAGTGACAACAACAATGAGCAGTTCTTC
NA	TRBJ2-5	NA	TRBV5-4	CASSQGQGRGTQYF	TGTGCCAGCAGCCAGGGACAAGGACGAGGGACCCAGTACTTC
few	TRBJ1-2	NA	TRBV7-9	CASSFNRDGYTF	TGTGCCAGCAGCTTTAACAGGGATGGCTACACCTTC
NA	TRBJ2-3	TRBD2	TRBV4-2	CASSQESASGGYTDAQYF	TGTGCCAGCAGCCAAGAGTCGGCTAGCGGGGGGTACACAGATGCGCAGTATTTT
once	TRBJ1-5	NA	TRBV4-1	CASSQGSTGARPQHF	TGCGCCAGCAGCCAAGGCTCTACGGGGGCTCGGCCCCAGCATTTT
NA	TRBJ2-7	NA	TRBV29-1	CSVEDRQGGTYEQYF	TGCAGCGTTGAAGATCGGCAGGGTGGTACCTACGAGCAGTACTTC